The present T cell receptor (beta chain) was sequenced within a study of blood T cell repertoires in COVID-19. Study information: COVID-19 samples, acute and convalescent, were from the United States, Italy and Spain.

Clones were read by immunoSEQ multiplex PCR, and TCRdb kept only the in-frame ones, dropping some. The sample carries almost 30,000 clones, 68% recorded once. V gave up 0 bases and J gave up 2 bases, with 17 bases separating them. The V gene's germline CDR1 is ENHRY and CDR2 SYGVKD. This CDR3 is built from 18 residues. The source material was peripheral blood. The genes are TRBV10-3 and TRBJ1-5; D unresolved. This clonotype was obtained from a human donor in a cohort sampled during active COVID-19. Here the CDR3 DNA reads TGTGCCATCAGTGAGTCGTCAGGCGTGGCCGGTGGCAATCAGCCCCAGCATTTT. Protein product: CAISESSGVAGGNQPQHF.